What follows is one T cell receptor (beta chain) and its context. A read error may account for a junction end that differs from germline. Treatment defined: roughly 18 received Ad26.COV2.S at low or high dose, single or two shots; 5 received placebo; per-sample allocation not given. Specimens were obtained on day 63 following the first vaccine or placebo injection. Assay used: immunoSEQ multiplex PCR; TCRdb lists only in-frame clones, some missing. The repertoire holds fewer than 900,000 clones, with roughly 90% as singletons. The data belong to a study of Ad26.COV2.S vaccination and SARS-CoV-2 variants. The CDR3 consists of 14 residues. Germline V gene lookup returns CDR1 SGHTA and CDR2 FQGNSA.

The TCR was taken from a person aged 18-60 years who received the Ad26.COV2.S COVID-19 vaccine or a placebo. V is TRBV7-2 and J is TRBJ1-5; D unclear. The sample in question was peripheral blood, obtained in a trial of Ad26.COV2.S vaccine versus placebo. Here the CDR3 reads CASSPAGSSQPQHF. CDR3 bases: TGTGCCAGCAGCCCCGCGGGTAGCAGTCAGCCCCAGCATTTT.